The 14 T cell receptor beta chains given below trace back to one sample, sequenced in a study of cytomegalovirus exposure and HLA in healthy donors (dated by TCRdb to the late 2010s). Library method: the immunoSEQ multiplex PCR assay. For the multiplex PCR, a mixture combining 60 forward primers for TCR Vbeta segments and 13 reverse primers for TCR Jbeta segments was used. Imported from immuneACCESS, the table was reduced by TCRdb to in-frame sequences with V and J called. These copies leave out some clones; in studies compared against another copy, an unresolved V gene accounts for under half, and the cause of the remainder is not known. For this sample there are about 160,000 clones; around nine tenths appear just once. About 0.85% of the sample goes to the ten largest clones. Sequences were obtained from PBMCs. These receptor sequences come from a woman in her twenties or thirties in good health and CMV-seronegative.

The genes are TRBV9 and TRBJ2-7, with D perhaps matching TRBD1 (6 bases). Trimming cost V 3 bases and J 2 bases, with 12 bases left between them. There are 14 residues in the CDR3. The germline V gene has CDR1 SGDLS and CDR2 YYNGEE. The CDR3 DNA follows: TGTGCCAGCAGCGGGCCGGGACACACCTACGAGCAGTACTTC. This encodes CASSGPGHTYEQYF.

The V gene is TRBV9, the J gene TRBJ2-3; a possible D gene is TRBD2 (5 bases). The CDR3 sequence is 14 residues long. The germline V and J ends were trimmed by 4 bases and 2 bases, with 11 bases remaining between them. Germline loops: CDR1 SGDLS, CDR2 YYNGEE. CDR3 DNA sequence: TGTGCCAGCAGCCCCCGGGGTTACACAGATACGCAGTATTTT. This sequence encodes CASSPRGYTDTQYF.

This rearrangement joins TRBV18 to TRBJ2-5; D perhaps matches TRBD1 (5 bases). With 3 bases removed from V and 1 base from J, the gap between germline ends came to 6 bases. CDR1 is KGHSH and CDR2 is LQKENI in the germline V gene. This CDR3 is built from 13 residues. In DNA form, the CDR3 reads TGTGCCAGCTCACCGACAGTCCAAGAGACCCAGTACTTC. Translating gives CASSPTVQETQYF.

CDR3 sequence (DNA): TGTGCCAGCAGCGCATGGGGACTCCTACAAAACTACGAGCAGTACTTC. Amino acid sequence: CASSAWGLLQNYEQYF. The V gene is TRBV7-8, the J gene TRBJ2-7, with D perhaps matching TRBD2 (6 bases). The V end was cut by 5 bases, the J end by 3 bases, with 20 bases between. Germline assignment: CDR1 SGHVS and CDR2 FQNEAQ. This CDR3 has 16 amino acids.

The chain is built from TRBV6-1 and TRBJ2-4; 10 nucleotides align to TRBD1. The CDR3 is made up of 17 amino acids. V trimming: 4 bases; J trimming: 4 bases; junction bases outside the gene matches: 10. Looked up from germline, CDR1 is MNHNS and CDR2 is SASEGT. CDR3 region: CASSVTGTGVRKNIQYF. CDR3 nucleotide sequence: TGTGCCAGCAGTGTCACCGGGACAGGGGTTCGGAAAAACATTCAGTACTTC.

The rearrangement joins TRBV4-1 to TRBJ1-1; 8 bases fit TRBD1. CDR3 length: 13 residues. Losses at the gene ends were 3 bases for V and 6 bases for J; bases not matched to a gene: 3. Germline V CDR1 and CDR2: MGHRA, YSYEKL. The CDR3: CASSHRGQPEAFF. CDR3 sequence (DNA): TGCGCCAGCAGCCACAGGGGGCAACCTGAAGCTTTCTTT.

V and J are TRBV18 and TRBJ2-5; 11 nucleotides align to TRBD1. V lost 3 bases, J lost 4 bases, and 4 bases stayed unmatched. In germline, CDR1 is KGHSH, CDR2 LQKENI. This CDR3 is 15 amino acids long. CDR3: CASSPGQGVRETQYF. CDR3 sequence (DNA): TGTGCCAGCTCACCGGGACAGGGGGTGAGAGAGACCCAGTACTTC.

CDR3 sequence (DNA): TGTGCCAGCAGTTTAGTGGTCGCGGTCGGCGGCTACACCTTC. It encodes CASSLVVAVGGYTF. The chain uses TRBV28 and TRBJ1-2, with no clear D. Per the germline V gene, CDR1 is MDHEN and CDR2 is SYDVKM. With 2 bases removed from V and 8 bases from J, the gap between germline ends came to 15 bases. The CDR3 sequence is 14 residues long.

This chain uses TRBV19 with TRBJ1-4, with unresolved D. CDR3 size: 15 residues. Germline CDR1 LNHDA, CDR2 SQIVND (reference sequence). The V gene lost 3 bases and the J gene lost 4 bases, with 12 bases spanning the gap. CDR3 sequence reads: CASSIGRVNNEKLFF. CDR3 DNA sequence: TGTGCCAGTAGTATCGGCCGGGTAAATAATGAAAAACTGTTTTTT.

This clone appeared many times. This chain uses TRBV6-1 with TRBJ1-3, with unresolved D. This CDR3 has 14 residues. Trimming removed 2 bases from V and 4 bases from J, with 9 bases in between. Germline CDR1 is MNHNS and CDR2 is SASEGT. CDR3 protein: CASSESWEGNTIYF. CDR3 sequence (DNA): TGTGCCAGCAGTGAAAGTTGGGAGGGAAACACCATATATTTT.

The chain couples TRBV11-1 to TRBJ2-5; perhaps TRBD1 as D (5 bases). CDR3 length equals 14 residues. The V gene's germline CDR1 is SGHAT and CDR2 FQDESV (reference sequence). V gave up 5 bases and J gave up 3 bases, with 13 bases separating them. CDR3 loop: CASSAGHLEETQYF. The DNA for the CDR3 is TGTGCCAGCAGCGCAGGACACCTGGAAGAGACCCAGTACTTC.

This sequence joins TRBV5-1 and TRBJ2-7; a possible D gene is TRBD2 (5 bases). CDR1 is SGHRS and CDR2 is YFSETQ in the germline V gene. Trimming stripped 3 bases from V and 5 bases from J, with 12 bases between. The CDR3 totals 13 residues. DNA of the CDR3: TGCGCCAGCAGCTCGAACCTCGGGGACGAGCAGTACTTC. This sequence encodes CASSSNLGDEQYF.

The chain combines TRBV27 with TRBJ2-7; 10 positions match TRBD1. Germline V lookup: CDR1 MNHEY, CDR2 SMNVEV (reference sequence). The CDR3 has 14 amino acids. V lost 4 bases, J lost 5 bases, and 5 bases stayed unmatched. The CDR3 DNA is TGTGCCAGCAGTTACCTGGGACAGGGGAACGAGCAGTACTTC. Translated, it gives CASSYLGQGNEQYF.

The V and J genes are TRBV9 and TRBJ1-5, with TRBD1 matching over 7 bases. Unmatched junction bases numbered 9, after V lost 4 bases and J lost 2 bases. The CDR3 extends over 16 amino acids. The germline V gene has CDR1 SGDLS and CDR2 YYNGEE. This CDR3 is CASSTGAGGGNQPQHF. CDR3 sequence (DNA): TGTGCCAGCAGCACAGGGGCAGGTGGTGGCAATCAGCCCCAGCATTTT.